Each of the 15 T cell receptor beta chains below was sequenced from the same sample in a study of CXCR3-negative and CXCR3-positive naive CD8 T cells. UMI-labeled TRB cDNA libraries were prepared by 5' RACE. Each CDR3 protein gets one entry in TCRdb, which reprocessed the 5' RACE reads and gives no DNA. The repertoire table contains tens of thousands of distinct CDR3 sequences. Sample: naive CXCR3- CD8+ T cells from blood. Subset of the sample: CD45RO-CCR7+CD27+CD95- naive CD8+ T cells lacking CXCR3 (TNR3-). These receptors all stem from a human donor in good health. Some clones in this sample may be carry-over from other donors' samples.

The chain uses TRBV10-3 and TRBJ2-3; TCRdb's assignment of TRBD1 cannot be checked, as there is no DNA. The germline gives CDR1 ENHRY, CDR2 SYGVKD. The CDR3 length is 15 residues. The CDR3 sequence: CAISEGTGATDTQYF.

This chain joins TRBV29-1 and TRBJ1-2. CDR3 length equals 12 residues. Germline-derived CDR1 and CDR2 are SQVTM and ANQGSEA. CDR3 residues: CSDTGPNYGYTF.

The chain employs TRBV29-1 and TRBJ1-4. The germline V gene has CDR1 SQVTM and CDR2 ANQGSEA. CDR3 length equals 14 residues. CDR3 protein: CSPICYGANEKLFF.

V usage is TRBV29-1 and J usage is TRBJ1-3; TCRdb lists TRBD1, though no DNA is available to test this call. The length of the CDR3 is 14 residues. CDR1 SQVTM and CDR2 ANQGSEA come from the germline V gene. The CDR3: CSVLGGPSGNTIYF.

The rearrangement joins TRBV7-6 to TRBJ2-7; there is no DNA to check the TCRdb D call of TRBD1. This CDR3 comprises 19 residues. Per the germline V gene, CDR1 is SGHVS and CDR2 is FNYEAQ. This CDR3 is CASSSSDGQGWGGSYEQYF.

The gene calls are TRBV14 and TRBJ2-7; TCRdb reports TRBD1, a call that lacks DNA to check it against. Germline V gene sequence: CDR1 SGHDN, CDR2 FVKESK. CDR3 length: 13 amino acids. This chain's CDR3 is CASSPGPSYEQYF.

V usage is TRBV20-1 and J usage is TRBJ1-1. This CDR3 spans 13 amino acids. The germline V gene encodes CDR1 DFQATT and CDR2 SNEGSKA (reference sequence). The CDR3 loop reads CSARDQERAEAFF.

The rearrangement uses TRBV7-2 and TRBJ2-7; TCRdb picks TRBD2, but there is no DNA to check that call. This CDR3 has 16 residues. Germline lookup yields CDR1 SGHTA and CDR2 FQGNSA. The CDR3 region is CASSFPRTSGSYEQYF.

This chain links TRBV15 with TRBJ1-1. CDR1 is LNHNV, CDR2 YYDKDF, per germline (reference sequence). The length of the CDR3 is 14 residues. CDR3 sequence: CATSIISPNTEAFF.

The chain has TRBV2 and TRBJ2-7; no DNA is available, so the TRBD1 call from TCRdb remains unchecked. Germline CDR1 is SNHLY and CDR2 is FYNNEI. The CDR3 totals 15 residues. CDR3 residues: CASSEGGGPLYEQYF. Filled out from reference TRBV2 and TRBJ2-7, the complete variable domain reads EPEVTQTPSHQVTQMGQEVILRCVPISNHLYFYWYRQILGQKVEFLVSFYNNEISEKSEIFDDQFSVERPDGSNFTLKIRSTKLEDSAMYFCASSEGGGPLYEQYFGPGTRLTVT.

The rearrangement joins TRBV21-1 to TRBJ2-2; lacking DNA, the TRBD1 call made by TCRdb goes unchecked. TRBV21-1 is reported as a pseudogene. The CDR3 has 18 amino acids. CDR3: CASSTPGRDPRNTGELFF.

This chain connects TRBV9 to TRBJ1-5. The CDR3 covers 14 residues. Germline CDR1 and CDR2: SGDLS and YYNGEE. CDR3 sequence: CASSVEGGGQPQHF.

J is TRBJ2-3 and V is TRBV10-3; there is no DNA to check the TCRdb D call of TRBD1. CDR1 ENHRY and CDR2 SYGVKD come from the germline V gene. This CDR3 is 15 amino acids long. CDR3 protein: CAISEGIGSTDKQYF.

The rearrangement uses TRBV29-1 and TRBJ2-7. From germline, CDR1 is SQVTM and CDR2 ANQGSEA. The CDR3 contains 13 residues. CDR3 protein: CSVVVRSSYEQYF.

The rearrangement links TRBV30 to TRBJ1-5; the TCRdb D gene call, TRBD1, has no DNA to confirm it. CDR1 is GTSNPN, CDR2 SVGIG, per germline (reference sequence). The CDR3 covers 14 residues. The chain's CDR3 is CAWSGGARNQPQHF. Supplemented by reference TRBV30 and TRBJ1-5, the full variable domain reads SQTIHQWPATLVQPVGSPLSLECTVEGTSNPNLYWYRQAAGRGLQLLFYSVGIGQISSEVPQNLSASRPQDRQFILSSKKLLLSDSGFYLCAWSGGARNQPQHFGDGTRLSIL.